Described below is a single T cell receptor beta chain sequence and its context. This CDR3 fails to terminate in the conserved phenylalanine or tryptophan, so it likely reflects a read error. This sample was included in a study of tumor-infiltrating lymphocytes in primary liver carcinoma. At the level of the study: Stage T1-T3 N0M0 and a size of roughly 4.2 to 11 cm characterized the tumors. Each sample had roughly 3.65 to 7.13 million productive TCRbeta reads regardless of tissue type.

Both RNA and DNA were isolated together from around 18-30 mg of bulk tissue that had not been sorted. The template, around 540 ng total RNA, yielded TCR beta cDNA made with a constant-region primer. Generation of the TCR beta libraries relied on three nested multiplex PCR rounds using slightly modified ARM-PCR. A C-beta reverse primer and TRBV1-TRBV30 forward primers served in each of the first two PCR rounds, at about 10 cycles apiece. TCRdb ran MiXCR on the multiplex PCR reads and lists one entry per CDR3 protein. Of 100,000 or so distinct CDR3 sequences detected, around two thirds appear once; the ten largest clones hold 9.5% to 15%. V lost 0 bases and J 2 bases, leaving 9 bases between the germline ends. CDR1 is SGHRS, CDR2 YFSETQ, per germline. This CDR3 contains 14 residues.

The sequenced material came from liver tumor tissue from sampling region 2. Subset specified: tumor region T2, inferior pole. The clonotype comes from a woman aged 60-75 years with primary liver carcinoma and hepatitis B virus infection. The genes are TRBV5-1 and TRBJ2-7; D is uncertain. The CDR3 coding sequence is TGCGCCAGCAGCTTGGACAGTCAAGCCTACGAGCAGTACTTA. It translates to CASSLDSQAYEQYL.